The present T cell receptor (beta chain) was sequenced within a study of control samples from healthy donors and cancer patients. Only in-frame clones appear in the TCRdb table, and some are missing; sequencing was by immunoSEQ multiplex PCR. The sample contains 170,000 or so clones, roughly 92% of which appear only once. V lost 7 bases to trimming and J lost 3 bases, with 20 bases between them. Germline CDR1 SQVTM, CDR2 ANQGSEA. The CDR3 extends over 15 amino acids. The sample consisted of blood. The J gene is TRBJ2-3, the V gene TRBV29-1, with D possibly being TRBD1 (5 bases). The source of this sequence is a woman between 18 and 29 years old in good health. The CDR3 DNA is TGCAGCGCTAGTTCAGGGCAGGGTGGAACAGATACGCAGTATTTT. This gives the protein CSASSGQGGTDTQYF.